This entry describes one TCR beta chain. Germline V gives CDR1 SNHLY, CDR2 FYNNEI. This CDR3 has 14 amino acids. V gave up 3 bases and J gave up 1 base; unmatched junction bases: 1. Profiling relied on immunoSEQ multiplex PCR, and the TCRdb table lists in-frame clones only, not all of them. The table shows more than 75,000 clones, with nearly 90% occurring only once. This record belongs to a study of control samples from healthy donors and cancer patients. The rearrangement uses TRBV2 and TRBJ1-1, with 8 bases aligning to TRBD1. This receptor was taken from a man between 50 and 59 years old in good health. Sequencing was carried out using blood. CDR3 in amino acids: CASSDDRGNTEAFF. CDR3 nucleotide sequence: TGTGCCAGCAGTGACGACAGGGGGAACACTGAAGCTTTCTTT.